Shown below are 14 T cell receptor beta chains from a single sample sequenced in a study of blood T cell repertoires in COVID-19. TCRdb's table, derived via immunoSEQ multiplex PCR, lists solely in-frame clones and lacks some. The repertoire includes 200,000 to 300,000 clones, 88% of them detected once, and approximately 2.3% sits in the top ten. Material for sequencing was PBMCs or T cells enriched from blood (not recorded which). These receptors all stem from a woman aged 40 to 49 with acute COVID-19.

The chain uses TRBV5-5 and TRBJ2-2; 7 positions agree with TRBD2. Germline loops: CDR1 SGHKS, CDR2 YYEKEE (reference sequence). V lost 1 base to trimming and J lost 6 bases; unmatched junction nucleotides: 9. This CDR3 is built from 16 residues. The CDR3 here is CASSLSGGSKAGELFF. DNA for the CDR3: TGTGCCAGCAGCTTGAGTGGCGGGAGCAAGGCCGGGGAGCTGTTTTTT.

The V gene is TRBV5-1, the J gene TRBJ2-1; D ambiguous. Trimming took off 3 bases at V and 10 bases at J, with 14 bases between the two ends. The CDR3 is 13 amino acids. The germline gives CDR1 SGHRS, CDR2 YFSETQ. In DNA form, the CDR3 reads TGCGCCAGCAGCTCTGAGCCCGGAGTGGAGCAGTTCTTC. This encodes CASSSEPGVEQFF.

This clone was seen once. The CDR3 sequence is CASSREGAGNSPLHF. As DNA, the CDR3 is TGCGCCAGCAGTCGAGAGGGGGCCGGGAATTCACCCCTCCACTTT. The chain links TRBV5-1 to TRBJ1-6, with 7 bases that match TRBD1. CDR1 and CDR2 from the germline V gene are SGHRS and YFSETQ. There are 15 residues in the CDR3. Unmatched junction bases numbered 9, after V lost 5 bases and J lost 7 bases.

This clone came up once. The rearrangement uses TRBV10-1 and TRBJ1-1; TRBD1 might be the D (6 bases). Germline V gene data show CDR1 as WNHNN and CDR2 as SYGVQD (reference sequence). V was shortened by 0 bases and J by 5 bases, with 13 bases between the two germline ends. This CDR3 comprises 15 residues. The CDR3 coding sequence is TGCGCCAGCAGTGAGTCGACCAGGGGAGGGACTGAAGCTTTCTTT. Amino acid sequence: CASSESTRGGTEAFF.

The V gene is TRBV24-1, the J gene TRBJ1-5; D is unresolved. The length of the CDR3 is 14 residues. In germline, CDR1 is KGHDR, CDR2 SFDVKD. V lost 4 bases and J lost 5, with 11 bases in between. CDR3 protein: CATSDPDMYQPQHF. Written as DNA, the CDR3 is TGTGCCACCAGTGACCCCGACATGTATCAGCCCCAGCATTTT.

The V gene is TRBV6-5, the J gene TRBJ2-1; the match to TRBD2 covers 13 bases. V dropped 4 bases and J dropped 8; count of bases not matched to a gene: 8. CDR3 length: 16 amino acids. Germline assignment: CDR1 MNHEY and CDR2 SVGAGI. In DNA, the CDR3 is TGTGCCAGCAGTTCTTCACTAGCGGGGGGGCCTGATGAGCAGTTCTTC. Its protein is CASSSSLAGGPDEQFF.

The rearrangement links TRBV27 to TRBJ1-6, with 9 bases identical to TRBD1. Germline assignment: CDR1 MNHEY and CDR2 SMNVEV (reference sequence). V shed 5 bases and J 7 bases; nucleotides not matched to a gene: 9. The CDR3 is 16 residues long. The CDR3 reads CASSQLGQGDNSPLHF. CDR3 sequence (DNA): TGTGCCAGCAGTCAGTTGGGACAGGGTGACAATTCACCCCTCCACTTT.

Written as DNA, the CDR3 is TGTGCCTGGAGTGTAGGACAGGGAACTGAAGCTTTCTTT. This codes for CAWSVGQGTEAFF. The chain combines TRBV30 with TRBJ1-1; 8 bases are a match to TRBD1. With V trimmed by 0 bases and J by 5 bases, 2 bases remained unmatched. CDR1 is GTSNPN and CDR2 is SVGIG in the germline V gene (reference sequence). This CDR3 has 13 amino acids.

In this sample, this clone turned up a few times. The V gene is TRBV7-2, the J gene TRBJ1-1; D gene unclear. This CDR3 has 14 amino acids. Looked up from germline, CDR1 is SGHTA and CDR2 is FQGNSA. V lost 5 bases and J 0 bases, leaving 10 bases between the germline ends. The CDR3: CASSGGWMNTEAFF. DNA for the CDR3: TGTGCCAGCAGCGGAGGGTGGATGAACACTGAAGCTTTCTTT.

This chain connects TRBV24-1 to TRBJ1-1; 8 bases line up with TRBD1. The CDR3 spans 13 residues. After removal of 4 bases from V and 8 bases from J, the junction contained 5 bases not matched to a gene. Germline assignment: CDR1 KGHDR and CDR2 SFDVKD. The CDR3 DNA reads TGTGCCACCAGTGAAGGGACAGGTGTCGAAGCTTTCTTT. As protein: CATSEGTGVEAFF.

This chain connects TRBV11-3 to TRBJ1-1, with 7 bases fitting TRBD1. There are 15 residues in the CDR3. V lost 5 bases to trimming and J lost 0 bases; unmatched junction nucleotides: 6. Germline V lookup: CDR1 SGHNT, CDR2 YENEEA. CDR3 nucleotides: TGTGCCAGCAGCCCGCAGGGACAGTTGAACACTGAAGCTTTCTTT. Amino acids: CASSPQGQLNTEAFF.

The table lists this clone with a count of one. The chain employs TRBV3-1 (or the pseudogene TRBV3-2) and TRBJ1-5; D is uncertain. Trimming removed 0 bases from V and 4 bases from J, with 7 bases in between. The CDR3 has 14 residues. CDR1 is LGHDT, CDR2 YNNKEL, per germline (reference sequence). CDR3 loop: CASSQDATNQPQHF. CDR3 DNA: TGTGCCAGCAGCCAAGATGCGACTAATCAGCCCCAGCATTTT.

This chain joins TRBV10-3 and TRBJ2-1; a possible D gene is TRBD1 (5 bases). The germline V and J ends were trimmed by 3 bases and 5 bases, with 11 bases remaining between them. Germline-derived CDR1 and CDR2 are ENHRY and SYGVKD. The CDR3 covers 14 residues. The CDR3 sequence: CAISDRVVNNEQFF. The CDR3 nucleotides are TGTGCCATCAGTGACAGGGTTGTAAACAATGAGCAGTTCTTC.

This chain joins TRBV3-1 (or the pseudogene TRBV3-2) and TRBJ2-2; 10 bases fit TRBD1. CDR1 and CDR2 from the germline V gene are LGHDT and YNNKEL (reference sequence). This CDR3 has 17 amino acids. Trimming at V came to 4 bases and at J to 4 bases, leaving 9 bases not matched to a gene. The CDR3 is CASSLLRGDRGTGELFF. In DNA form, the CDR3 reads TGTGCCAGCAGCCTCTTGAGAGGGGACAGGGGCACCGGGGAGCTGTTTTTT.